This T cell receptor (beta chain) was sequenced in a study of blood T cell repertoires in COVID-19. J gave up 10 bases and V 5 bases, and 10 bases lay outside the gene matches. Germline CDR1 SGHTA, CDR2 FQGNSA. This CDR3 contains 15 residues. The protocol was immunoSEQ multiplex PCR, while the TCRdb copy is restricted to in-frame clones and leaves out a portion. Here the sample spans about 130,000 clones, about nine tenths being singletons. This rearrangement joins TRBV7-2 to TRBJ2-1; TRBD2 agrees at 11 bases. Input material: peripheral blood. The sequence came from a man aged 45-65 years with active COVID-19. DNA of the CDR3: TGTGCCAGCAGCCCCGGGACTAGCGGCCGGGGGGAGCAGTTCTTC. Its protein is CASSPGTSGRGEQFF.